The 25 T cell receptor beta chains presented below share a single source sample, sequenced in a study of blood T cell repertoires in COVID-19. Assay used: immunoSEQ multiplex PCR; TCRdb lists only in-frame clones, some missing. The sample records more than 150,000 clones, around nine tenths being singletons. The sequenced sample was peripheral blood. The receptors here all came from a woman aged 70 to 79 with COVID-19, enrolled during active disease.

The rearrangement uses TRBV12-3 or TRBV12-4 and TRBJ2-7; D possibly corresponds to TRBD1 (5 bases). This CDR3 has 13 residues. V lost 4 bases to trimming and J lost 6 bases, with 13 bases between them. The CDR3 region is CASSWGQEAEQYF. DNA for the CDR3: TGTGCCAGCAGTTGGGGCCAAGAAGCCGAGCAGTACTTC.

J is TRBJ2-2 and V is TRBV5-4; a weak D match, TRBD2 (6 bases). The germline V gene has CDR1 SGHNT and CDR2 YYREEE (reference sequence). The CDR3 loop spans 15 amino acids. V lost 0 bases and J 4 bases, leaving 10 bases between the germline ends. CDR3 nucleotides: TGTGCCAGCAGCTTGGCGGGGGTATCCACCGGGGAGCTGTTTTTT. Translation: CASSLAGVSTGELFF.

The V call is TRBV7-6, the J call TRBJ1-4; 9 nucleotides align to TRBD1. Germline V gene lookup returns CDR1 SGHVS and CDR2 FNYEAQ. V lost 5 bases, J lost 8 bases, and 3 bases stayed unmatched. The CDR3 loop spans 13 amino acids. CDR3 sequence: CASSIGQGEKLFF. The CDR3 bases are TGTGCCAGCAGCATCGGACAGGGGGAAAAACTGTTTTTT.

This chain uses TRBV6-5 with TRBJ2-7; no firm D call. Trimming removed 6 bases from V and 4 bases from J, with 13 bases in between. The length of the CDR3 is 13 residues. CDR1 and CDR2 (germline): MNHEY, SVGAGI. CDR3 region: CASSIDSGYEQYF. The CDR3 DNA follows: TGTGCCAGCAGCATCGACTCCGGATACGAGCAGTACTTC.

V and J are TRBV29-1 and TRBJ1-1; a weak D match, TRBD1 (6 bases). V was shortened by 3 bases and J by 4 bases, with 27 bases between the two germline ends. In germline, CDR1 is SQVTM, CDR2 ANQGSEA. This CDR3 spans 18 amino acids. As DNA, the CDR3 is TGCAGCGTTGACGATTTCCGGGACATTAGGAAGGCGGCCACTGAAGCTTTCTTT. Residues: CSVDDFRDIRKAATEAFF.

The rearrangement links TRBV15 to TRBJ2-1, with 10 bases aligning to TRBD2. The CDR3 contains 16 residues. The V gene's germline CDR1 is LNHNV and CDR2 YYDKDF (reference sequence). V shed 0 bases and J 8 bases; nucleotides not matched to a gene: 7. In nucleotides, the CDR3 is TGTGCCACCAGCAGAGATTGGGCTAGCGGGAGTCATGAGCAGTTCTTC. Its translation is CATSRDWASGSHEQFF.

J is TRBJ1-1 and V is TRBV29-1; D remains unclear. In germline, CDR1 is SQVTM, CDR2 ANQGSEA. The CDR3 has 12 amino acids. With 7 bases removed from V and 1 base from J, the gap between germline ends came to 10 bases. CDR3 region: CSAHLRNTEAFF. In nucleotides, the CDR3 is TGCAGCGCCCACCTCAGGAACACTGAAGCTTTCTTT.

This CDR3 reads CASSYSTGDHGHTQYF. DNA of the CDR3: TGTGCCAGCAGTTACTCGACAGGGGATCACGGGCATACGCAGTATTTT. The genes are TRBV6-5 and TRBJ2-3; TRBD1 matches at 8 bases. J was trimmed by 7 bases and V by 0 bases; bases with no gene match: 9. This CDR3 region has 16 residues. Germline V gene lookup returns CDR1 MNHEY and CDR2 SVGAGI.

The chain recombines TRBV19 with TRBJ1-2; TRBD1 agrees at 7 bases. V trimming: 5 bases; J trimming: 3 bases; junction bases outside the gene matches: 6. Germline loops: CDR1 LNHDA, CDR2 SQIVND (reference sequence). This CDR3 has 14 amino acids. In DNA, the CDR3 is TGTGCCAGTAGTCGTGCCAGGGGGGACTATGGCTACACCTTC. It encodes CASSRARGDYGYTF.

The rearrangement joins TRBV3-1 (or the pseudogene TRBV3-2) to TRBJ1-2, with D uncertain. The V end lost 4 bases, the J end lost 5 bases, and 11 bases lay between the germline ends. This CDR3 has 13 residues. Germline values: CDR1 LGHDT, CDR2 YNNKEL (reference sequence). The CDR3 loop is CASSPQLSYGYTF. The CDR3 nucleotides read TGTGCCAGCAGCCCACAGCTTTCGTATGGCTACACCTTC.

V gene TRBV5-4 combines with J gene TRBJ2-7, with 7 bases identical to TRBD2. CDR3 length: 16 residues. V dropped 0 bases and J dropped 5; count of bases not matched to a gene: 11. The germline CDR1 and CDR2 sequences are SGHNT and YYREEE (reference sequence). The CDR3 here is CASSLVAGVDRNEQYF. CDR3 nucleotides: TGTGCCAGCAGCTTGGTCGCGGGAGTTGACCGTAACGAGCAGTACTTC.

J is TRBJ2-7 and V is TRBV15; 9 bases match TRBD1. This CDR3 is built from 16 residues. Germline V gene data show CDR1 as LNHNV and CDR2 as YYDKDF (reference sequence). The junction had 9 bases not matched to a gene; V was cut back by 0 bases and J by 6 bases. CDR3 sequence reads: CATSRDRRDRVPEQYF. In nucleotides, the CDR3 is TGTGCCACCAGCAGAGATCGTAGGGACAGGGTCCCCGAGCAGTACTTC.

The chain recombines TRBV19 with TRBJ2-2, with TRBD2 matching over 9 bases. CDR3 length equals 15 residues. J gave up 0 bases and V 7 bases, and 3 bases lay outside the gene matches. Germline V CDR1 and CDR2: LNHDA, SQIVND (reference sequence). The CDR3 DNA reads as TGTGCCAGTAATTTAGCGGGAGCGAACACCGGGGAGCTGTTTTTT. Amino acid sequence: CASNLAGANTGELFF.

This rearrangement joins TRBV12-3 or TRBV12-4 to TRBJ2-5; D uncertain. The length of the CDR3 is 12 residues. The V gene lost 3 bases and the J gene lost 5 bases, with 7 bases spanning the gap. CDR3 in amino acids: CASSFVSETQYF. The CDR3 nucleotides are TGTGCCAGCAGTTTCGTGTCTGAGACCCAGTACTTC.

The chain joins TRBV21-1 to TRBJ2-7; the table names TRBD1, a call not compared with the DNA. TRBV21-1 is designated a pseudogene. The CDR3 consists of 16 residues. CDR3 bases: TGTGCCAGCAGCAAAAGGGTGACAGGGGGAGCCCACGAGCAGTACTTC. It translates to CASSKRVTGGAHEQYF.

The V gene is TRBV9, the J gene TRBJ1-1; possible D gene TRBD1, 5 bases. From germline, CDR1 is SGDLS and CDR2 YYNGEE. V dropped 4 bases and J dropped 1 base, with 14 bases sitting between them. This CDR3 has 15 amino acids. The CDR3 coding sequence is TGTGCCAGCAGCCCCGCGGGACTCCCGAACACTGAAGCTTTCTTT. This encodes CASSPAGLPNTEAFF. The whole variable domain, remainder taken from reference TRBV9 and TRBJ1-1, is DSGVTQTPKHLITATGQRVTLRCSPRSGDLSVYWYQQSLDQGLQFLIQYYNGEERAKGNILERFSAQQFPDLHSELNLSSLELGDSALYFCASSPAGLPNTEAFFGQGTRLTVV.

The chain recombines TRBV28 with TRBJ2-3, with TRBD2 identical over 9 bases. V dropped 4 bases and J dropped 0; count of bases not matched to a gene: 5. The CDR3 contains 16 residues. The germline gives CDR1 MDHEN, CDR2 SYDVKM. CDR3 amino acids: CASSSPSGNSTDTQYF. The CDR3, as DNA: TGTGCCAGCAGTTCTCCTAGCGGGAACAGCACAGATACGCAGTATTTT.

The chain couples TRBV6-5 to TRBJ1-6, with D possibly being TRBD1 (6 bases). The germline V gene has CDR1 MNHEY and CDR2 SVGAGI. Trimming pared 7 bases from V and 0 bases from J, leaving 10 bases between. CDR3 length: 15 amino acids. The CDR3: CASNIRGSYNSPLHF. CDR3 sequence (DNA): TGTGCCAGCAATATCAGGGGCTCCTATAATTCACCCCTCCACTTT.

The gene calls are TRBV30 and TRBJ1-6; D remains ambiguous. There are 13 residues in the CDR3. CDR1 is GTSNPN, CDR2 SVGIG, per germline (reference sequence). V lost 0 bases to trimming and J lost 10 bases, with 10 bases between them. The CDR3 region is CAWSVVGESPLHF. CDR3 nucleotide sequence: TGTGCCTGGAGTGTAGTCGGAGAGTCACCCCTCCACTTT.

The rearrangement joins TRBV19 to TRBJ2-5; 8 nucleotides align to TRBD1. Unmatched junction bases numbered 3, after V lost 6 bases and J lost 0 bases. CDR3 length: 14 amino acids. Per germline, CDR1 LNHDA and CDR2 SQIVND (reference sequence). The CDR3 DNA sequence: TGTGCCAGTAGGGGGGACAGGAACCAAGAGACCCAGTACTTC. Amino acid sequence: CASRGDRNQETQYF.

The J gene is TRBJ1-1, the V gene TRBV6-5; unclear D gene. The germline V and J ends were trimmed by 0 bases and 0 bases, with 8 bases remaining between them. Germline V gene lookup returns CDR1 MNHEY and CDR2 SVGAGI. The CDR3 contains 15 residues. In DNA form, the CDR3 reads TGTGCCAGCAGTTACTCGATAACAGTGAACACTGAAGCTTTCTTT. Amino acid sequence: CASSYSITVNTEAFF.

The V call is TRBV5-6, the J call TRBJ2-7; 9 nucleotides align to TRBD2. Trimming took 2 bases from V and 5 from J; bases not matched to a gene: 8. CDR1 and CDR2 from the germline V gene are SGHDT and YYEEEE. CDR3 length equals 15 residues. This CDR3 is CASSFGSGRSDEQYF. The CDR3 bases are TGTGCCAGCAGCTTTGGAAGCGGGAGGAGCGACGAGCAGTACTTC. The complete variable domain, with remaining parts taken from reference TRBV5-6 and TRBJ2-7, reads DAGVTQSPTHLIKTRGQQVTLRCSPKSGHDTVSWYQQALGQGPQFIFQYYEEEERQRGNFPDRFSGHQFPNYSSELNVNALLLGDSALYLCASSFGSGRSDEQYFGPGTRLTVT.

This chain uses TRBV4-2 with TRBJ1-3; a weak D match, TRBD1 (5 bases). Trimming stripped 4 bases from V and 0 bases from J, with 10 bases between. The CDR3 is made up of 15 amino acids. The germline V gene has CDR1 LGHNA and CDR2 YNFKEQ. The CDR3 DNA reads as TGTGCCAGCAGCCCAGGGCAACCCTCTGGAAACACCATATATTTT. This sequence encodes CASSPGQPSGNTIYF.

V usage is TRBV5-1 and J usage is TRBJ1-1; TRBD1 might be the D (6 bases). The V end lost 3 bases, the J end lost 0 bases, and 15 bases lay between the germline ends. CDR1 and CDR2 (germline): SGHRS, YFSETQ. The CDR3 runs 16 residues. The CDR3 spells CASSSRDISLNTEAFF. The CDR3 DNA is TGCGCCAGCAGCTCCCGGGACATTTCTTTGAACACTGAAGCTTTCTTT.

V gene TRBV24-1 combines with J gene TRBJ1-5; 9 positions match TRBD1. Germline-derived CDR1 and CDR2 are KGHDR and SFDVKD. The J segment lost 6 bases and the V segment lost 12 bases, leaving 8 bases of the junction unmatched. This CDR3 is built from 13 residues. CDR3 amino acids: CASNRGPGQPQHF. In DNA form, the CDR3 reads TGTGCCTCTAACAGGGGGCCTGGTCAGCCCCAGCATTTT.